The 16 T cell receptor beta chains below come from one sample, sequenced in a study of blood T cell repertoires in COVID-19 (dated by TCRdb to about 2020). The method behind the library was the immunoSEQ multiplex PCR assay. TCRdb holds this immuneACCESS table with in-frame rearrangements only. Some clones are missing; in checked studies, unresolved V genes explain under half, and the rest has no known cause. The sample contains hundreds of thousands of clones, about 90% of them found a single time. The biggest ten clones account for about 1.7% of the sample. Sample: PBMCs or T cells enriched from blood (not recorded which). The receptors shown here come from a woman in her late teens or twenties with acute COVID-19.

The rearrangement links TRBV18 to TRBJ2-2, with 7 bases identical to TRBD1. CDR1 and CDR2 (germline): KGHSH, LQKENI. The CDR3 has 15 residues. V was clipped by 3 bases and J by 5 bases; unmatched bases: 6. The CDR3 loop is CASSPGQPGTGELFF. CDR3 sequence (DNA): TGTGCCAGCTCACCGGGACAGCCGGGGACCGGGGAGCTGTTTTTT.

The chain uses TRBV19 and TRBJ2-1, with D maybe TRBD2 (6 bases). Germline V CDR1 and CDR2: LNHDA, SQIVND (reference sequence). Trimming cost V 3 bases and J 7 bases, with 10 bases left between them. This CDR3 is built from 13 residues. The CDR3 DNA reads as TGTGCCAGTAGTATTTTCGGAGGGAATGAGCAGTTCTTC. Its translation is CASSIFGGNEQFF.

The chain couples TRBV5-4 to TRBJ2-3, with 11 bases fitting TRBD2. Losses at the gene ends were 4 bases for V and 5 bases for J; bases not matched to a gene: 15. The CDR3 is 18 amino acids. Per germline, CDR1 SGHNT and CDR2 YYREEE (reference sequence). The CDR3 sequence: CASSPALISGRGGDTQYF. The CDR3 nucleotides read TGTGCCAGCAGCCCTGCTCTAATTAGCGGGAGGGGTGGAGATACGCAGTATTTT.

The genes are TRBV5-1 and TRBJ2-3; a possible D gene is TRBD1 (5 bases). Germline assignment: CDR1 SGHRS and CDR2 YFSETQ. Trimming took off 1 base at V and 2 bases at J, with 8 bases between the two ends. This CDR3 has 14 residues. Here the CDR3 DNA reads TGCGCCAGCAGCTTGACAGGTTCCACAGATACGCAGTATTTT. As protein: CASSLTGSTDTQYF.

J is TRBJ2-1 and V is TRBV7-2, with D uncertain. V lost 1 base to trimming and J lost 5 bases, with 9 bases between them. Germline CDR1 SGHTA, CDR2 FQGNSA. The CDR3 is 14 residues long. In nucleotides, the CDR3 is TGTGCCAGCAGCTTAGGAGCGCAAAACAATGAGCAGTTCTTC. Its translation is CASSLGAQNNEQFF.

The rearrangement joins TRBV29-1 to TRBJ2-2; 9 bases map to TRBD1. Trimming took 6 bases from V and 4 from J; bases not matched to a gene: 9. This CDR3 has 15 residues. Per the germline V gene, CDR1 is SQVTM and CDR2 is ANQGSEA. CDR3 bases: TGCAGCGTAGAACCGGGACAGGGAAGCACCGGGGAGCTGTTTTTT. Translation gives CSVEPGQGSTGELFF.

The gene calls are TRBV7-9 and TRBJ2-3, with 7 bases aligning to TRBD1. This CDR3 contains 15 residues. CDR1 is SEHNR and CDR2 is FQNEAQ in the germline V gene (reference sequence). The V segment lost 2 bases and the J segment 3 bases; nucleotides outside the gene matches: 5. The CDR3 region is CASSLSEGATDTQYF. DNA of the CDR3: TGTGCCAGCAGCTTATCTGAGGGGGCGACAGATACGCAGTATTTT. The entire variable domain, with the rest obtained from reference TRBV7-9 and TRBJ2-3, is as follows: DTGVSQNPRHKITKRGQNVTFRCDPISEHNRLYWYRQTLGQGPEFLTYFQNEAQLEKSRLLSDRFSAERPKGSFSTLEIQRTEQGDSAMYLCASSLSEGATDTQYFGPGTRLTVL.

This clone appeared a few times. V gene TRBV9 combines with J gene TRBJ2-5; 7 bases agree with TRBD2. CDR1 is SGDLS, CDR2 YYNGEE, per germline. The CDR3 consists of 15 residues. V lost 3 bases to trimming and J lost 1 base; unmatched junction nucleotides: 6. For the CDR3, the DNA is TGTGCCAGCAGCGACTCAACTAGCGTCCAAGAGACCCAGTACTTC. Encoded protein: CASSDSTSVQETQYF.

The chain has TRBV27 and TRBJ2-1; 7 nucleotides match TRBD2. This CDR3 has 15 residues. CDR1 and CDR2 from the germline V gene are MNHEY and SMNVEV (reference sequence). Unmatched junction bases numbered 11, after V lost 2 bases and J lost 10 bases. CDR3 protein: CASSLAGDGIGEQFF. The DNA of the CDR3 is TGTGCCAGCAGTTTAGCGGGAGACGGAATAGGCGAGCAGTTCTTC.

CDR3 loop: CASSFIAYEQYF. The CDR3 DNA reads TGTGCCAGCAGTTTTATCGCCTACGAGCAGTACTTC. The chain is built from TRBV12-3 or TRBV12-4 and TRBJ2-7; no definite D call. CDR3 length: 12 amino acids. The V end lost 3 bases, the J end lost 2 bases, and 5 bases lay between the germline ends.

The genes are TRBV4-3 and TRBJ2-1; the match to TRBD2 covers 7 bases. The V gene's germline CDR1 is LGHNA and CDR2 YSLEER. With V trimmed by 4 bases and J by 0 bases, 9 bases remained unmatched. This CDR3 contains 17 residues. The CDR3 sequence: CASSRSSGGSSYNEQFF. The CDR3 nucleotides read TGCGCCAGCAGCCGATCTTCAGGCGGGAGCTCCTACAATGAGCAGTTCTTC.

The genes are TRBV6-2 or TRBV6-3 and TRBJ2-7; 7 nucleotides match TRBD1. The CDR3 is 14 amino acids. In germline, CDR1 is MNHEY, CDR2 SVGEGT. J gave up 7 bases and V 2 bases, and 8 bases lay outside the gene matches. The CDR3 DNA reads as TGTGCCAGCAGTTACCCGACAGGGACGAGGGAGCAGTACTTC. Its translation is CASSYPTGTREQYF.

The genes are TRBV27 and TRBJ1-1; 10 positions agree with TRBD1. CDR1 and CDR2 from the germline V gene are MNHEY and SMNVEV (reference sequence). The CDR3 covers 15 residues. The ends lost 7 bases at V and 0 bases at J; junction bases unmatched: 5. CDR3 sequence: CASKKGQGMNTEAFF. CDR3 DNA sequence: TGTGCCAGCAAAAAGGGACAGGGGATGAACACTGAAGCTTTCTTT.

Comments on this clone: The germline gene is not matched at one end of the junction; a read error may be the cause. The V call is TRBV6-2 or TRBV6-3, the J call TRBJ2-2, with 11 bases fitting TRBD1. CDR1 is MNHEY, CDR2 SVGEGT, per germline. The CDR3 extends over 16 amino acids. The CDR3: CASSYFGTGGTGELFF. CDR3 DNA sequence: TGTGCCAGCAGCTACTTCGGGACAGGGGGGACCGGGGAGCTGTTTTTT.

This chain links TRBV5-6 with TRBJ2-2; TRBD2 is a possible D gene (6 bases). V shed 1 base and J shed 6 bases, with 13 bases lying between them. The V gene's germline CDR1 is SGHDT and CDR2 YYEEEE. The CDR3 covers 15 residues. This CDR3 reads CASSLRGRWAGELFF. For the CDR3, the DNA is TGTGCCAGCAGCTTGAGAGGGAGGTGGGCCGGGGAGCTGTTTTTT.

This clone was picked up one time. V and J are TRBV28 and TRBJ2-1, with TRBD2 identical over 13 bases. Looked up from germline, CDR1 is MDHEN and CDR2 is SYDVKM. This CDR3 comprises 19 residues. The V and J ends lost 5 bases and 3 bases, in that order; junction bases with no gene match: 13. In DNA form, the CDR3 reads TGTGCCAGCAGTCCCCTGGTTGGACTAGCGGGAGCTGGCTACAATGAGCAGTTCTTC. It encodes CASSPLVGLAGAGYNEQFF.